This T cell receptor (beta chain) derives from a study of blood T cell repertoires in COVID-19. Study-wide background: There were acute and convalescent COVID-19 samples, and they came from the United States, Italy and Spain. PBMCs, B-cell-depleted T cells, or T cells were the source of the cDNA or gDNA that made up the material.

The germline gives CDR1 SGHVS, CDR2 FNYEAQ. V was clipped by 4 bases and J by 0 bases; unmatched bases: 14. The CDR3 is 18 residues long. In the authors' methods: Estimated nucleated cell counts came from reference gene primer amplification. Produced via immunoSEQ multiplex PCR; TCRdb's table is partial and in-frame only. V and J calls plus clone size are reproduced from that table; the DNA served to infer D and trimming. The sample has some 100,000 clones, more than 60% seen once. This TCR came from a man aged 45-60 years with acute or convalescent COVID-19. The sample taken for sequencing was peripheral blood. The V gene is TRBV7-6, the J gene TRBJ1-1; TRBD1 matches at 7 bases. CDR3 sequence: CASSSPVLGGTLNTEAFF. The CDR3 region has the DNA TGTGCCAGCAGCTCCCCGGTGTTAGGGGGCACCTTGAACACTGAAGCTTTCTTT.